This TCR beta chain was retrieved from a study of blood T cell repertoires in COVID-19. Across the study: In each case, the material was cDNA or gDNA derived from T cells, B-cell-depleted T cells, or PBMCs.

The assay was immunoSEQ multiplex PCR, and TCRdb's table has in-frame clones only and misses some. Of some 300,000 clones detected, 85% to 95% appear once; the ten largest clones hold roughly 3.9%. The CDR3 loop spans 13 amino acids. V lost 5 bases and J lost 7, with 12 bases in between. CDR1 is LNHDA, CDR2 SQIVND, per germline (reference sequence). Sequenced sample: PBMCs or T cells enriched from blood (not recorded which). This clonotype was sampled from a woman aged 30 to 39 who had been exposed to COVID-19. The chain combines TRBV19 with TRBJ1-5; a weak D match, TRBD1 (6 bases). Here the CDR3 DNA reads TGTGCCAGTAGTGCAACCGGGACACAGCCCCAGCATTTT. Amino acid sequence: CASSATGTQPQHF.